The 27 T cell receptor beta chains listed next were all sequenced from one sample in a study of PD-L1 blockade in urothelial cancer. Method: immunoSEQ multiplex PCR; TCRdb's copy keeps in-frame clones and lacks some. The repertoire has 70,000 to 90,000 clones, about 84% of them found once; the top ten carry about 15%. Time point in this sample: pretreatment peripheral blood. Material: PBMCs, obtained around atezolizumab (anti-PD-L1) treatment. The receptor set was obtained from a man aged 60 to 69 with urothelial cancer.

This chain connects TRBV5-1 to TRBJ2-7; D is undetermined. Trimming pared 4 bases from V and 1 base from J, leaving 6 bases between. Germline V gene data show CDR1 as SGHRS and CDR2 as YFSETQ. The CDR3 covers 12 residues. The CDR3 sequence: CASSQSSYEQYF. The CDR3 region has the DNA TGCGCCAGCAGCCAGTCATCCTACGAGCAGTACTTC.

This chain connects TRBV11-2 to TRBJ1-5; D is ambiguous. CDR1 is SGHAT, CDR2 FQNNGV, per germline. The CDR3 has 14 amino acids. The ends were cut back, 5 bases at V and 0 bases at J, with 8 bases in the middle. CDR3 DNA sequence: TGTGCCAGCAGCGCAGGCTTTAGCAATCAGCCCCAGCATTTT. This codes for CASSAGFSNQPQHF.

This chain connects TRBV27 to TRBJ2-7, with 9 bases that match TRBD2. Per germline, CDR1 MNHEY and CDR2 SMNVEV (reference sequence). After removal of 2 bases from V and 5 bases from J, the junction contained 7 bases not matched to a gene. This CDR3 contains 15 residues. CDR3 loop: CASSLTGGRANEQYF. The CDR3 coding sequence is TGTGCCAGCAGTTTAACGGGCGGGAGGGCCAACGAGCAGTACTTC.

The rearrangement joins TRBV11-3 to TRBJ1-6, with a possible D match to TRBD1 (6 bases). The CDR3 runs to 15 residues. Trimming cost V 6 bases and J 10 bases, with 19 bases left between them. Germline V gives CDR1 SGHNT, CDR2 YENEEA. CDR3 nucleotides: TGTGCCAGCAGAACAGGACAGACCGCACGATCACCCCTCCACTTT. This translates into CASRTGQTARSPLHF.

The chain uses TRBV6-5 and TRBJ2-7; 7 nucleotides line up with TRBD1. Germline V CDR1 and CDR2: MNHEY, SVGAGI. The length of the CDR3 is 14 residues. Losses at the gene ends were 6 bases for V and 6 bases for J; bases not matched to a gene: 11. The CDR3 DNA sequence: TGTGCCAGCAGAAACGAAGGGGGCCGGCCCGAGCAGTACTTC. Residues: CASRNEGGRPEQYF.

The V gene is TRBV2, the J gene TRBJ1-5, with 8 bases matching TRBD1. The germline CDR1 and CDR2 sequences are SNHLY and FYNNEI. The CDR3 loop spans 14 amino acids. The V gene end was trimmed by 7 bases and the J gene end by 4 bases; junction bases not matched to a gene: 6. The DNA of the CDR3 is TGTGCCAGCAAGACAGGGGACTCTAATCAGCCCCAGCATTTT. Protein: CASKTGDSNQPQHF.

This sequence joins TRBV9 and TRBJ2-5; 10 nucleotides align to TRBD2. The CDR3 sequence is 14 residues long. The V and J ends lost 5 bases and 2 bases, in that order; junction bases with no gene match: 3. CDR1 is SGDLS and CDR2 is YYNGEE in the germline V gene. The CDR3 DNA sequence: TGTGCCAGCAGACTAGCGGGAAGGCAAGAGACCCAGTACTTC. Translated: CASRLAGRQETQYF.

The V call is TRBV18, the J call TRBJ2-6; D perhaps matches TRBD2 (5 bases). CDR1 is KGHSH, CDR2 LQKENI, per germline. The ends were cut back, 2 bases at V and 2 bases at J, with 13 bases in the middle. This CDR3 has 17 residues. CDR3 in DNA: TGTGCCAGCTCACCAAGTCCGGGGTTCCCTGGGGCCAACGTCCTGACTTTC. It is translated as CASSPSPGFPGANVLTF.

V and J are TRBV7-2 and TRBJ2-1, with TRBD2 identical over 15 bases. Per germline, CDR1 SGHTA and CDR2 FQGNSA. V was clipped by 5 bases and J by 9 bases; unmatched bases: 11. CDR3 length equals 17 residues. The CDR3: CASSHGLAGGPEGEQFF. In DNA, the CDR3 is TGTGCCAGCAGCCACGGACTAGCGGGAGGGCCGGAAGGTGAGCAGTTCTTC. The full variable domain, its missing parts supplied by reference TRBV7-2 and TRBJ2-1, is GAGVSQSPSNKVTEKGKDVELRCDPISGHTALYWYRQSLGQGLEFLIYFQGNSAPDKSGLPSDRFSAERTGGSVSTLTIQRTQQEDSAVYLCASSHGLAGGPEGEQFFGPGTRLTVL.

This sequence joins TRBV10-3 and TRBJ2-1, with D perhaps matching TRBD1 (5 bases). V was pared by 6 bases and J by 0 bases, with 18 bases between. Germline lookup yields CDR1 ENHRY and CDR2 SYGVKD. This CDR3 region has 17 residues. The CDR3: CAISSWTPPTSYNEQFF. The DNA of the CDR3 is TGTGCCATCAGCTCTTGGACACCGCCGACCTCCTACAATGAGCAGTTCTTC.

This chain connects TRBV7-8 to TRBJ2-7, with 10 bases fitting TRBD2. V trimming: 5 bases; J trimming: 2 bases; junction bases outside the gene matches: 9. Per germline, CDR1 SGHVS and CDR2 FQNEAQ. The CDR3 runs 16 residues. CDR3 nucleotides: TGTGCCAGCAGCAAGTTCACTAGCGGGGCCACCTACGAGCAGTACTTC. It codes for CASSKFTSGATYEQYF. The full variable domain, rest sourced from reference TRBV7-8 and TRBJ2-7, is GAGVSQSPRYKVAKRGQDVALRCDPISGHVSLFWYQQALGQGPEFLTYFQNEAQLDKSGLPSDRFFAERPEGSVSTLKIQRTQQEDSAVYLCASSKFTSGATYEQYFGPGTRLTVT.

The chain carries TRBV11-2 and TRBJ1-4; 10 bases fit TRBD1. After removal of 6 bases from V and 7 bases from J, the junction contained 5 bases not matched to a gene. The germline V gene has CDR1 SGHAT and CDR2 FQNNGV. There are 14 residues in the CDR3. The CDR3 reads CASSGQGVGEKLFF. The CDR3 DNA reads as TGTGCCAGCAGTGGACAGGGGGTTGGTGAAAAACTGTTTTTT.

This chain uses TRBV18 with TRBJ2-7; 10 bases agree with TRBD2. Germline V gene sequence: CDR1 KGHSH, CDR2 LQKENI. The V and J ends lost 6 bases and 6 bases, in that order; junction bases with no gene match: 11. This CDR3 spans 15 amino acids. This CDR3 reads CASSRGLAELSEQYF. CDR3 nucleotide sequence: TGTGCCAGCTCCCGCGGACTAGCGGAGCTCTCCGAGCAGTACTTC.

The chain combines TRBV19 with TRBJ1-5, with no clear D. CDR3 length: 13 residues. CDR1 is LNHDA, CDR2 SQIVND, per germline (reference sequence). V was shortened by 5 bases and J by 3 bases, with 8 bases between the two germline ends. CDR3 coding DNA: TGTGCCAGTAGTTCAGGCCACAATCAGCCCCAGCATTTT. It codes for CASSSGHNQPQHF.

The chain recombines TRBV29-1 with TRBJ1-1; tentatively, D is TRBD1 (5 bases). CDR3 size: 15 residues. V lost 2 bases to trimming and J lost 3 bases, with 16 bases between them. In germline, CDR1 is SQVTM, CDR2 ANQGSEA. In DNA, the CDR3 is TGCAGCGTTGAAAACAGGAATTTTGCGGACACTGAAGCTTTCTTT. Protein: CSVENRNFADTEAFF.

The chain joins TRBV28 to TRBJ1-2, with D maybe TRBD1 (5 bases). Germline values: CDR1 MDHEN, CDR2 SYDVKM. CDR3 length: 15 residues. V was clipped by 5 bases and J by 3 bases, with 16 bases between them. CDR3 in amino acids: CASSIPRDYDYGYTF. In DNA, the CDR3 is TGTGCCAGCAGTATCCCCCGGGACTACGACTATGGCTACACCTTC.

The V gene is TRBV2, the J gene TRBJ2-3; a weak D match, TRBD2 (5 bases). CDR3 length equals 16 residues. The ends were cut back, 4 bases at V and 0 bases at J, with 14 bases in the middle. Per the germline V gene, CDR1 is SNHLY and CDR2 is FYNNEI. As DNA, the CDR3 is TGTGCCAGCAGTGTCAACGGGGTTGCTAGCACAGATACGCAGTATTTT. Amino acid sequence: CASSVNGVASTDTQYF.

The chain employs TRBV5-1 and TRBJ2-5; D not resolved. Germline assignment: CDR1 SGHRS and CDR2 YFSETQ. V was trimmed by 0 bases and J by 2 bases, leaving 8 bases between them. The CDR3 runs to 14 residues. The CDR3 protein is CASSLAWPQETQYF. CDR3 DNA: TGCGCCAGCAGCTTGGCCTGGCCTCAAGAGACCCAGTACTTC. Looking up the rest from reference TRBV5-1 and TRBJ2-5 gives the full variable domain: KAGVTQTPRYLIKTRGQQVTLSCSPISGHRSVSWYQQTPGQGLQFLFEYFSETQRNKGNFPGRFSGRQFSNSRSEMNVSTLELGDSALYLCASSLAWPQETQYFGPGTRLLVL.

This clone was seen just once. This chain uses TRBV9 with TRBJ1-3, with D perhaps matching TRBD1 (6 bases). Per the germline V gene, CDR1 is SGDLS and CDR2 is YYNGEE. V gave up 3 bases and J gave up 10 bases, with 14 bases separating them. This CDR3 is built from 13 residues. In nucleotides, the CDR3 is TGTGCCAGCAGCGCACCCACAGGGTATACCATATATTTT. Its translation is CASSAPTGYTIYF.

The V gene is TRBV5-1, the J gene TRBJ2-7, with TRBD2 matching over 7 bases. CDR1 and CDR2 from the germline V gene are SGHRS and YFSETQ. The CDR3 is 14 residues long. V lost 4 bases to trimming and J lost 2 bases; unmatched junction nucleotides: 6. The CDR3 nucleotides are TGCGCCAGCAGCGGGGGGGGTAGGGCCTACGAGCAGTACTTC. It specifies CASSGGGRAYEQYF.

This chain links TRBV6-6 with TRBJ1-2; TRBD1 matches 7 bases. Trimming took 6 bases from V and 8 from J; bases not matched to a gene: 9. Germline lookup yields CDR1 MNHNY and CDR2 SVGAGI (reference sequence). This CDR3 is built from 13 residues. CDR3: CASSTDRDRGYTF. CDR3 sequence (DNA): TGTGCCAGCAGCACAGACCGGGACAGAGGCTACACCTTC.

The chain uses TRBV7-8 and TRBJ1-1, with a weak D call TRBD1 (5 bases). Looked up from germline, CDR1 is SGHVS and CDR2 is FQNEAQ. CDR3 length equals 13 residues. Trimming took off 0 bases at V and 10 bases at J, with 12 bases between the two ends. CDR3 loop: CASSLADGGGAFF. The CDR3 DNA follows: TGTGCCAGCAGCTTAGCAGACGGGGGGGGAGCTTTCTTT. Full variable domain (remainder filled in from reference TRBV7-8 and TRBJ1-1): GAGVSQSPRYKVAKRGQDVALRCDPISGHVSLFWYQQALGQGPEFLTYFQNEAQLDKSGLPSDRFFAERPEGSVSTLKIQRTQQEDSAVYLCASSLADGGGAFFGQGTRLTVV.

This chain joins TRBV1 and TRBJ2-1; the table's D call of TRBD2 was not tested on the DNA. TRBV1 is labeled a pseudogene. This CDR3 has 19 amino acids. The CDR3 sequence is CTSSQEGFGGPSSYNEQFF. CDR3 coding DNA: TGCACCAGCAGCCAAGAGGGATTCGGGGGGCCCTCCTCCTACAATGAGCAGTTCTTC.

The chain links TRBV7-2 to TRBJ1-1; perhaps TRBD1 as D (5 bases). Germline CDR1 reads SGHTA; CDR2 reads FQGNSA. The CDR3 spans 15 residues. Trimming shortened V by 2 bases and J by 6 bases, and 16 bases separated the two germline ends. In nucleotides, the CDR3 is TGTGCCAGCAGCTTACAACCACAGGTCTCCGCTGAAGCTTTCTTT. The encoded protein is CASSLQPQVSAEAFF.

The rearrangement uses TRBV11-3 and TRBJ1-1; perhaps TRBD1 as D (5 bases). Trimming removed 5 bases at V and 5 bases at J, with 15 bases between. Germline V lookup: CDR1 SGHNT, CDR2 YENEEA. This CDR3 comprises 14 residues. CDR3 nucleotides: TGTGCCAGCAGCAACCACTGGGGGGGGACTGAAGCTTTCTTT. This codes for CASSNHWGGTEAFF.

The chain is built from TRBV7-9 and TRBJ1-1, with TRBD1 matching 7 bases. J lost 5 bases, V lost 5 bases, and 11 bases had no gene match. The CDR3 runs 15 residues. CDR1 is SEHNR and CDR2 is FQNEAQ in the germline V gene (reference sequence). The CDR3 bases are TGTGCCAGCAGCCCCCGAACAGGGGATGGAACTGAAGCTTTCTTT. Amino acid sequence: CASSPRTGDGTEAFF.

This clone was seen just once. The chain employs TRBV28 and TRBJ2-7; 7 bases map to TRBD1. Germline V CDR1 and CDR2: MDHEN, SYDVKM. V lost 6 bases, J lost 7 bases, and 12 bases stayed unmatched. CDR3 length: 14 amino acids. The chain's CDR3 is CASRTSTGVWEQYF. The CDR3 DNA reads TGTGCCAGCAGGACCTCAACAGGGGTTTGGGAGCAGTACTTC.